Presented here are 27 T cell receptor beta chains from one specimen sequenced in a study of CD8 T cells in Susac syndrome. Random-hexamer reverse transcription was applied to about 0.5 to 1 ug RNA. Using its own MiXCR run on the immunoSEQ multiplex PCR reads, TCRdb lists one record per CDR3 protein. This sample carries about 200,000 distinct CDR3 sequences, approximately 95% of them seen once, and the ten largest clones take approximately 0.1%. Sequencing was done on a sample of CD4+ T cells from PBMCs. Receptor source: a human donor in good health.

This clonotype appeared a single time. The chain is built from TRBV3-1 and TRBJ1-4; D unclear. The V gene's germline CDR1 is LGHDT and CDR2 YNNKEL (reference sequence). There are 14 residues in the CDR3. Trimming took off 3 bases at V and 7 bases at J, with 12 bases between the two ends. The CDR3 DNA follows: TGTGCCAGCAGCCATTCTGCGGCCGGTGAAAAACTGTTTTTT. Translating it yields CASSHSAAGEKLFF.

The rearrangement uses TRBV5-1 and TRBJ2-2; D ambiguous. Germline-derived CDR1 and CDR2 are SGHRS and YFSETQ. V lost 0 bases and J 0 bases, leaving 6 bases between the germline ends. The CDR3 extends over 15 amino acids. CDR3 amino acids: CASSLVPSNTGELFF. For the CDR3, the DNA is TGCGCCAGCAGCTTGGTTCCTTCGAACACCGGGGAGCTGTTTTTT.

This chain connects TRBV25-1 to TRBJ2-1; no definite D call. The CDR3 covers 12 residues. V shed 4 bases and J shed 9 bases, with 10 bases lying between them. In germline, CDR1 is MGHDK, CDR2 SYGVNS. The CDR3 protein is CASSGAISEQFF. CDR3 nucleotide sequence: TGTGCCAGCAGTGGGGCTATCAGTGAGCAGTTCTTC.

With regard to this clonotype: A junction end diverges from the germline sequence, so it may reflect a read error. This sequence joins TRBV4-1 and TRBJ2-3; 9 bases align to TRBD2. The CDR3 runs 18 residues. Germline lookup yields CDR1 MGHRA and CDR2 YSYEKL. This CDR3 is CASSQGGTGTSLTDTQCF. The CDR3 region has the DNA TGCGCCAGCAGCCAAGGGGGTACCGGGACTAGCCTGACAGATACGCAGTGTTTT.

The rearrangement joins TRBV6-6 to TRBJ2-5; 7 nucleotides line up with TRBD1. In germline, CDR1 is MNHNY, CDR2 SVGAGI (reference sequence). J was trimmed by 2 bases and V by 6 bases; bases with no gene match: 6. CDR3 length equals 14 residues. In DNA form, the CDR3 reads TGTGCCAGCAGCTCCCTCAGGGGGCAAGAGACCCAGTACTTC. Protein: CASSSLRGQETQYF.

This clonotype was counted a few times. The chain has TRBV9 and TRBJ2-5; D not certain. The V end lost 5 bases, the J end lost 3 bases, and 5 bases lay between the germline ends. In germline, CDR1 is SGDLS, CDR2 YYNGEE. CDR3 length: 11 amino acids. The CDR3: CASSVEETQYF. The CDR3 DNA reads TGTGCCAGCAGTGTCGAAGAGACCCAGTACTTC.

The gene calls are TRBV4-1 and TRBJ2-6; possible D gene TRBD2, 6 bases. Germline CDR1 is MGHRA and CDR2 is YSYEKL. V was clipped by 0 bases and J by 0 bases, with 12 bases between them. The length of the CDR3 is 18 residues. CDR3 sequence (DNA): TGCGCCAGCAGCCAAGAAGGCCGGGGGAACTCTGGGGCCAACGTCCTGACTTTC. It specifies CASSQEGRGNSGANVLTF.

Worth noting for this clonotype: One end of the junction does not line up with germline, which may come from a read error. CDR3 in DNA: TGTGCTAGCAGCCTCAGGGCAGTTACGAATGGGGAGCTGTTTTTT. It is translated as CASSLRAVTNGELFF. The V and J genes are TRBV7-7 and TRBJ2-2; D is perhaps TRBD1 (5 bases). This CDR3 has 15 residues. Germline-derived CDR1 and CDR2 are SSHAT and FNYEAQ (reference sequence).

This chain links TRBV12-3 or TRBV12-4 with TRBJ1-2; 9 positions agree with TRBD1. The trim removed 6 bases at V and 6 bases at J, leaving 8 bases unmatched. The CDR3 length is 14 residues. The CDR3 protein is CASRPQGAQHGYTF. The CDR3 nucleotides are TGTGCCAGCAGACCACAGGGGGCGCAGCATGGCTACACCTTC.

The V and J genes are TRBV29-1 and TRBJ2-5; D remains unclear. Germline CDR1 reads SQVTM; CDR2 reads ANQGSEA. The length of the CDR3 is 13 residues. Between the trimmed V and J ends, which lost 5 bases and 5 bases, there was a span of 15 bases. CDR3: CSVRDSLWETQYF. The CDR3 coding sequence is TGCAGCGTTAGAGACTCACTCTGGGAGACCCAGTACTTC. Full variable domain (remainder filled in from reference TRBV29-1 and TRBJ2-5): SAVISQKPSRDICQRGTSLTIQCQVDSQVTMMFWYRQQPGQSLTLIATANQGSEATYESGFVIDKFPISRPNLTFSTLTVSNMSPEDSSIYLCSVRDSLWETQYFGPGTRLLVL.

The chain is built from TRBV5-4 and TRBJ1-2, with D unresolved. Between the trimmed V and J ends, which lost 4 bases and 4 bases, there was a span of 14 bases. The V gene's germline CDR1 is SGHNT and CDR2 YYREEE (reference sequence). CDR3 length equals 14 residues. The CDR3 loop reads CASSPAGNSYGYTF. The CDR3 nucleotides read TGTGCCAGCAGCCCCGCCGGGAATAGCTATGGCTACACCTTC.

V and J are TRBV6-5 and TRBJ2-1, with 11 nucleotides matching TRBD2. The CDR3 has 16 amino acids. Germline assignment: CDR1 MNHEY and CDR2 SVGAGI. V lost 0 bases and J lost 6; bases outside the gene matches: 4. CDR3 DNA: TGTGCCAGCAGTTACTCGGAGACTAGCGGGACCAATGAGCAGTTCTTC. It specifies CASSYSETSGTNEQFF.

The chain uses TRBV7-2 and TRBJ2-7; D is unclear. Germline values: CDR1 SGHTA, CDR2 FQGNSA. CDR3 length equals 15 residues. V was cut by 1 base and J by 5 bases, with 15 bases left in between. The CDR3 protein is CASSLDIGRIDEQYF. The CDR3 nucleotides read TGTGCCAGCAGCTTAGATATAGGCAGGATCGACGAGCAGTACTTC.

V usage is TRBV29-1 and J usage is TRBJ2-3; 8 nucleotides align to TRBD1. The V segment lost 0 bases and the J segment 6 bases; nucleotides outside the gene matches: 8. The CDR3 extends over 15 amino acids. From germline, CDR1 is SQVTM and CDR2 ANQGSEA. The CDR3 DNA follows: TGCAGCGTTGAAGAGTGGGACAGGAGGACTGATACGCAGTATTTT. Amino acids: CSVEEWDRRTDTQYF.

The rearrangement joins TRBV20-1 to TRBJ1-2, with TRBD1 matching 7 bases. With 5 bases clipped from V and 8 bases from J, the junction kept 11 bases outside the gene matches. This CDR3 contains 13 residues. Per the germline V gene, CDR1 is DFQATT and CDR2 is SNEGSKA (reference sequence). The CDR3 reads CSARLDREGGYTF. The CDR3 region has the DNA TGCAGTGCTCGATTAGACAGGGAGGGCGGCTACACCTTC.

Here the CDR3 reads CSARDPGLAGGLTDTQYF. As DNA, the CDR3 is TGCAGTGCTAGAGACCCCGGGCTAGCGGGGGGGCTTACCGATACGCAGTATTTT. The genes are TRBV20-1 and TRBJ2-3; 12 bases agree with TRBD2. J lost 6 bases, V lost 0 bases, and 13 bases had no gene match. Germline CDR1 reads DFQATT; CDR2 reads SNEGSKA (reference sequence). The CDR3 totals 18 residues.

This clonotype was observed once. CDR3 amino acids: CASSRSGQGSGGYTF. The CDR3 DNA reads TGTGCCAGCAGTCGCTCGGGACAGGGGTCAGGTGGCTACACCTTC. This chain connects TRBV12-3 or TRBV12-4 to TRBJ1-2; 10 nucleotides align to TRBD1. The CDR3 spans 15 residues. The junction had 10 bases not matched to a gene; V was cut back by 5 bases and J by 7 bases.

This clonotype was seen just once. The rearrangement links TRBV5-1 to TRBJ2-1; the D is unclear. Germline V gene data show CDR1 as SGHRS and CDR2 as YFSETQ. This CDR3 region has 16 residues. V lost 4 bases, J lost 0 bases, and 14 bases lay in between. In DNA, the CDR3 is TGCGCCAGCAGCCCTTCCCCAGCCGGCTCCTACAATGAGCAGTTCTTC. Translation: CASSPSPAGSYNEQFF.

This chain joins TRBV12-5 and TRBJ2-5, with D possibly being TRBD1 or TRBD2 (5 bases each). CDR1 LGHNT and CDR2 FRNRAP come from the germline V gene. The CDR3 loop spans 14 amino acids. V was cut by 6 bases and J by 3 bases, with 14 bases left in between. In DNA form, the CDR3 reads TGTGCTAGTGGACCGAGGGACGGGAAAGAGACCCAGTACTTC. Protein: CASGPRDGKETQYF.

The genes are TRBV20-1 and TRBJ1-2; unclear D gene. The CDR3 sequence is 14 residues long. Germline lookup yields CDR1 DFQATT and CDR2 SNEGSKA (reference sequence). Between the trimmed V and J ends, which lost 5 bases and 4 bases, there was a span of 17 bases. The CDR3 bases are TGCAGTGCTCATACCCTCGGGCAACCCTATGGCTACACCTTC. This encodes CSAHTLGQPYGYTF.

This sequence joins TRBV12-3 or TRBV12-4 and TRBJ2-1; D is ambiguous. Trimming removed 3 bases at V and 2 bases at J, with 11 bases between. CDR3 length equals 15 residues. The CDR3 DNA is TGTGCCAGCAGTTTGCTCGGTATTACCTACAATGAGCAGTTCTTC. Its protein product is CASSLLGITYNEQFF.

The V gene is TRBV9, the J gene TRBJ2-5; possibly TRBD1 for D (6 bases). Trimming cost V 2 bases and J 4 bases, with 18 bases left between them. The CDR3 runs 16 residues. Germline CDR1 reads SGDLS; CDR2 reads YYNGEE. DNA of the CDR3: TGTGCCAGCAGCGTCGTTGGGGGCACGGCACGAGAGACCCAGTACTTC. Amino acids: CASSVVGGTARETQYF.

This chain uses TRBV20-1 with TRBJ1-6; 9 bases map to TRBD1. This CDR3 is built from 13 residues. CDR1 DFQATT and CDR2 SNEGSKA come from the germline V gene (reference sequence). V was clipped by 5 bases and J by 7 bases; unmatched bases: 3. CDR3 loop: CSAPDRGNSPLHF. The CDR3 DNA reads TGCAGTGCTCCCGACAGGGGGAATTCACCCCTCCACTTT.

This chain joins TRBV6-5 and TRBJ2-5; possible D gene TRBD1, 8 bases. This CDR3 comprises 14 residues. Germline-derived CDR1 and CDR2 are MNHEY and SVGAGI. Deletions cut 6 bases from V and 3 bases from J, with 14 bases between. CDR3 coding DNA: TGTGCCAGCAGGCGACAGGGGAGGGAAGAGACCCAGTACTTC. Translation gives CASRRQGREETQYF.

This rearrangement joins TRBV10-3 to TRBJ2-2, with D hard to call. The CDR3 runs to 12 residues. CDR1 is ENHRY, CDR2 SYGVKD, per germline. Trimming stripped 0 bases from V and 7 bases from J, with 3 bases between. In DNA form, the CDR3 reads TGTGCCATCAGTGAGTCTCTCGGGGAGCTGTTTTTT. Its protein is CAISESLGELFF.

The CDR3 DNA follows: TGCGCCAGCAGCTGGGGGCGAGGGAATGACAATGAGCAGTTCTTC. Translation: CASSWGRGNDNEQFF. The chain links TRBV4-3 to TRBJ2-1; TRBD1 might be the D (6 bases). CDR1 and CDR2 from the germline V gene are LGHNA and YSLEER. V lost 5 bases and J lost 5, with 16 bases in between. This CDR3 region has 15 residues.

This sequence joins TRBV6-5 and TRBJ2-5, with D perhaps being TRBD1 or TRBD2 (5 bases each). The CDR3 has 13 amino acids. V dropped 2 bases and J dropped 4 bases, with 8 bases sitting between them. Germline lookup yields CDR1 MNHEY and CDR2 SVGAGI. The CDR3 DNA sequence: TGTGCCAGCAGTTACGGGGCGGGAGAGACCCAGTACTTC. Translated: CASSYGAGETQYF.